This T cell receptor (beta chain) was identified in a study of cytomegalovirus exposure and HLA in healthy donors. Whole-study results and caveats: A highly shared variant cluster was judged a likely technical artifact.

Per the germline V gene, CDR1 is MGHRA and CDR2 is YSYEKL. V was clipped by 3 bases and J by 5 bases, with 20 bases between them. The CDR3 runs 17 residues. Researchers ran the PCR with 60 Vbeta and 13 Jbeta primers. Here immunoSEQ multiplex PCR was the method, and the copy in TCRdb shows in-frame clones only, minus some. The table records some 190,000 clones, around 82% of them present only once. A word on this clone: Its antigen is unknown.

The rearrangement links TRBV4-1 to TRBJ2-1; D is possibly TRBD2 (5 bases). The sequencing input was PBMCs. The receptor's source is a young man in good health and CMV-seronegative. DNA of the CDR3: TGCGCCAGCAGCCAGTATTTCTCCCGGGAAAATAACAATGAGCAGTTCTTC. Translation: CASSQYFSRENNNEQFF.